These T cell receptor beta chains were read from a single sample in a study of blood T cell repertoires in COVID-19. Some clones are missing from TCRdb's copy, which holds only in-frame ones; the method was immunoSEQ multiplex PCR. The data contain 150,000 to 200,000 clones, about 85% of them singletons. The sequencing input was peripheral blood. These receptors came from a man younger than 35 with acute or convalescent COVID-19. CDR3s include the opening cysteine and the closing phenylalanine or tryptophan. Fields, in order: D gene, clone size, V gene, J gene, CDR3 DNA, CDR3 protein. D genes are given only for firm matches. Only some rows state a clone size, as once, few, many or a class for expanded clones.

TRBD2,NA,TRBV2,TRBJ2-1,TGTGCCAGCAGGCCTGACCTAGCGGATGAGCAGTTCTTC,CASRPDLADEQFF
NA,NA,TRBV5-4,TRBJ1-1,TGTGCCAGCAGCTTGGCCGGGGGGGCGAGGACTGAAGCTTTCTTT,CASSLAGGARTEAFF
TRBD1,NA,TRBV9,TRBJ1-1,TGTGCCAGCAGCGTAGGGCAGGGGGCAACCAGCGGCCCGGCTTTCTTT,CASSVGQGATSGPAFF
NA,NA,TRBV29-1,TRBJ2-3,TGCAGCTGCAGGATTCGCACAGATACGCAGTATTTT,CSCRIRTDTQYF
NA,few,TRBV19,TRBJ1-1,TGTGCCAGTAGTATCGGGGGGTATACTGAAGCTTTCTTT,CASSIGGYTEAFF
TRBD1,NA,TRBV5-1,TRBJ1-3,TGCGCCAGCAGCGGGGGACAGTCTGCCGGAAACACCATATATTTT,CASSGGQSAGNTIYF
NA,once,TRBV19,TRBJ2-1,TGTGCCAGTAGTATAGCGTCTGAGCAGTTCTTC,CASSIASEQFF
TRBD2,few,TRBV5-4,TRBJ2-1,TGTGCCAGCAGCGGGAGACTAGCGGTAGGGTCCTACAATGAGCAGTTCTTC,CASSGRLAVGSYNEQFF
TRBD1,NA,TRBV29-1,TRBJ1-1,TGCAGCGTTGCAGCGGGCAGGGGGCAGCTGAACACTGAAGCTTTCTTT,CSVAAGRGQLNTEAFF
NA,NA,TRBV19,TRBJ1-1,TGTGCCAGTAGGCCTGGACAAAACACTGAAGCTTTCTTT,CASRPGQNTEAFF
TRBD2,once,TRBV6-5,TRBJ2-1,TGTGCCAGCATCCTCCGGGGGGGCAATGAGCAGTTCTTC,CASILRGGNEQFF
NA,once,TRBV18,TRBJ1-3,TGTGCCAGCTCACCTGGTACCGGGAACACCATATATTTT,CASSPGTGNTIYF
NA,NA,TRBV20-1,TRBJ2-3,TGCGGCGCCTCCCAGCGAAATACGCAGTATTTT,CGASQRNTQYF
NA,NA,TRBV30,TRBJ1-2,TGTGCCTGGAGTGTACGTGGAGTAGGCTACACCTTC,CAWSVRGVGYTF
TRBD1,NA,TRBV11-2,TRBJ1-1,TGTGCCAGCAGCTTGGGGGACAGGGTGAACACTGAAGCTTTCTTT,CASSLGDRVNTEAFF
NA,NA,TRBV19,TRBJ1-3,TGTGCCAGTATGAGGGAGCCACCATCTGGAAACACCATATATTTT,CASMREPPSGNTIYF
TRBD2,NA,TRBV18,TRBJ2-1,TGTGCCAGCTCACTGGCTTGGGAGGGTTGGCACAATGAGCAGTTCTTC,CASSLAWEGWHNEQFF
NA,NA,TRBV7-8,TRBJ1-1,TGTGCCAGCAGCGAGGGACATCAGAACACTGAAGCTTTCTTT,CASSEGHQNTEAFF
TRBD2,NA,TRBV27,TRBJ2-2,TGTGCCAGCAGTCCCGGACTAGCGGGGGTGGGCGGGGAGCTGTTTTTT,CASSPGLAGVGGELFF
TRBD1,NA,TRBV18,TRBJ2-2,TGTGCCAGCTCACCACCATGGGACAGAGTTTACACCGGGGAGCTGTTTTTT,CASSPPWDRVYTGELFF
NA,NA,TRBV5-1,TRBJ2-7,TGCGCCAGCAGCTTTTCGGGCGGGCGCCCAACGGGGGTCTACGAGCAGTACTTC,CASSFSGGRPTGVYEQYF
TRBD1,NA,TRBV24-1,TRBJ1-2,TGTGCCACCAGTCCGGGACAGAACTATGGCTACACCTTC,CATSPGQNYGYTF
TRBD2,NA,TRBV30,TRBJ2-3,TGTGCCTGGAGTGTACTGGGAGGGACAGATACGCAGTATTTT,CAWSVLGGTDTQYF
TRBD1,NA,TRBV5-8,TRBJ1-4,TGTGCCAGCAGCTCTACAGGGGTTTCTAATGAAAAACTGTTTTTT,CASSSTGVSNEKLFF
NA,NA,TRBV7-9,TRBJ1-3,TGTGCCAGCACCCTAGGAAACACCATATATTTT,CASTLGNTIYF
NA,NA,TRBV28,TRBJ1-5,TGTGCCAGCAAGGGGGAAAATCAGCCCCAGCATTTT,CASKGENQPQHF
NA,NA,TRBV15,TRBJ2-2,TGTGCCACCAGCGGGAGATCGGACACCGGGGAGCTGTTTTTT,CATSGRSDTGELFF
NA,NA,TRBV18,TRBJ1-1,TGTGCCAGCTCACCCCCTGACGGGGGTGGAGCTTTCTTT,CASSPPDGGGAFF
TRBD1,NA,TRBV28,TRBJ1-2,TGTGCCAGCAGGGGACAGGTTTCTAACTATGGCTACACCTTC,CASRGQVSNYGYTF
NA,NA,TRBV6-5,TRBJ2-2,TGTGCCAGCTCACTCCGGGACACTTGGGGGGAGCTGTTTTTT,CASSLRDTWGELFF